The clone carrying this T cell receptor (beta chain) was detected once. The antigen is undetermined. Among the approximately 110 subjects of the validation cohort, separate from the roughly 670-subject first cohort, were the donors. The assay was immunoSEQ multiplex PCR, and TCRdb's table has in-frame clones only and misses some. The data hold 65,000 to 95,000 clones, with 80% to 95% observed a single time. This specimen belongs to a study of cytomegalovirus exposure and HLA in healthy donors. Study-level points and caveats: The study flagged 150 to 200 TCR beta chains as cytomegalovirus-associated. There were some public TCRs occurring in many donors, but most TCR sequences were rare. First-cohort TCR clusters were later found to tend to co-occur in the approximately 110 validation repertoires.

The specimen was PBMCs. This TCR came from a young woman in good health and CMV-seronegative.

The CDR3, as DNA: TGTGCCAGCAGCCAAGATTGGACTTCAGGGGCCTACGAGCAGTACTTC. As protein: CASSQDWTSGAYEQYF. The rearrangement joins TRBV4-2 to TRBJ2-7; tentative D call: TRBD1 (6 bases). From germline, CDR1 is LGHNA and CDR2 YNFKEQ. This CDR3 comprises 16 residues. Trimming pared 0 bases from V and 2 bases from J, leaving 14 bases between.